The clone carrying this T cell receptor beta chain was seen only once. Data came from immunoSEQ multiplex PCR; TCRdb stores just in-frame clones and leaves some out. The sample has approximately 250,000 clones, roughly 90% seen once. This record comes from a study of blood T cell repertoires in COVID-19. Study in general: From T cells, B-cell-depleted T cells, or PBMCs came the material, which was cDNA or gDNA.

Trimming at V came to 3 bases and at J to 5 bases, leaving 10 bases not matched to a gene. The germline V gene encodes CDR1 SGHDT and CDR2 YYEEEE. This CDR3 comprises 16 residues. The sample was PBMCs or T cells enriched from blood (not recorded which). The chain combines TRBV5-6 with TRBJ1-2; TRBD1 agrees at 10 bases. The receptor comes from a man aged 35 to 55 who had been exposed to COVID-19. The CDR3 protein is CASSSRGGQGRYGYTF. The CDR3 nucleotides are TGTGCCAGCAGCTCCCGAGGGGGACAGGGGAGGTATGGCTACACCTTC. Looking up the rest from reference TRBV5-6 and TRBJ1-2 gives the full variable domain: DAGVTQSPTHLIKTRGQQVTLRCSPKSGHDTVSWYQQALGQGPQFIFQYYEEEERQRGNFPDRFSGHQFPNYSSELNVNALLLGDSALYLCASSSRGGQGRYGYTFGSGTRLTVV.